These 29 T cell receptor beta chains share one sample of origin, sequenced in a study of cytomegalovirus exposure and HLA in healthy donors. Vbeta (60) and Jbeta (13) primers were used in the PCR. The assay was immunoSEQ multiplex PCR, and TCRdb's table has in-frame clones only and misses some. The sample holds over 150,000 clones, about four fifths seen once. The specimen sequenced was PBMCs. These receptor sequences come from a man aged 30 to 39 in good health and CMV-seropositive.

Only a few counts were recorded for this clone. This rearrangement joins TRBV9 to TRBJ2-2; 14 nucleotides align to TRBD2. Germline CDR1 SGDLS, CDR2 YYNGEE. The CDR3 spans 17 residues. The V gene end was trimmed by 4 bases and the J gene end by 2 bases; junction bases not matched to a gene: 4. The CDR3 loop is CASSSTSGRGNTGELFF. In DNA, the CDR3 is TGTGCCAGCAGCTCGACTAGCGGGAGGGGAAACACCGGGGAGCTGTTTTTT.

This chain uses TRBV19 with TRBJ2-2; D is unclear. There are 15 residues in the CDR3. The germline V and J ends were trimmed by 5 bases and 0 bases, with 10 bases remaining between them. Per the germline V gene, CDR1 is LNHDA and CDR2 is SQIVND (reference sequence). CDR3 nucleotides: TGTGCCAGTAGTCCGAGCCTAACGAACACCGGGGAGCTGTTTTTT. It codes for CASSPSLTNTGELFF.

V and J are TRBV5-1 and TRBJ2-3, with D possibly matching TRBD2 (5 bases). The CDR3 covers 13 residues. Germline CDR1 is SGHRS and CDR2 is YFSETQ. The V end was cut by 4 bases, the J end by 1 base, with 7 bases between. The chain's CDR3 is CASSVSGTDTQYF. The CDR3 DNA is TGCGCCAGCAGCGTTAGCGGCACAGATACGCAGTATTTT.

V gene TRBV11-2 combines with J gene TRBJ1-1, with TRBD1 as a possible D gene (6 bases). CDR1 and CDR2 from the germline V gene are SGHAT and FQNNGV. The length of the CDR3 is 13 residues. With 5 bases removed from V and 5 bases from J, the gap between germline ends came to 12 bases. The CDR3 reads CASSQQGGTEAFF. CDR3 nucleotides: TGTGCCAGCAGCCAACAGGGCGGTACTGAAGCTTTCTTT.

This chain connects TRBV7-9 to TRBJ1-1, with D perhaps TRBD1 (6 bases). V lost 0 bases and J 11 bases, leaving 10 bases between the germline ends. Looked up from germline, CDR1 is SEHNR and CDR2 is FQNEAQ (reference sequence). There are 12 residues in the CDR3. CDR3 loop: CASSLAAGDAFF. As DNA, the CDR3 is TGTGCCAGCAGCTTAGCGGCAGGGGATGCTTTCTTT. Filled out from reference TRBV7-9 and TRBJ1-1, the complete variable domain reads DTGVSQNPRHKITKRGQNVTFRCDPISEHNRLYWYRQTLGQGPEFLTYFQNEAQLEKSRLLSDRFSAERPKGSFSTLEIQRTEQGDSAMYLCASSLAAGDAFFGQGTRLTVV.

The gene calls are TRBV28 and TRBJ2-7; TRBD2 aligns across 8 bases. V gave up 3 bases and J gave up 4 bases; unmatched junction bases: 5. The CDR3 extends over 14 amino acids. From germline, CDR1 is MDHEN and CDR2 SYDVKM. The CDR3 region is CASSFQAGVYEQYF. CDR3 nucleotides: TGTGCCAGCAGTTTTCAAGCGGGAGTGTACGAGCAGTACTTC.

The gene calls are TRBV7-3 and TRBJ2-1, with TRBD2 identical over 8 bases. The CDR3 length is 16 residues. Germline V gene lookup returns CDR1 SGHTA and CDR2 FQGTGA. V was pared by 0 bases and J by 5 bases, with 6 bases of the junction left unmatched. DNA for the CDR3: TGTGCCAGCAGCTTAACATCCAGCGGGAGACACAATGAGCAGTTCTTC. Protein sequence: CASSLTSSGRHNEQFF.

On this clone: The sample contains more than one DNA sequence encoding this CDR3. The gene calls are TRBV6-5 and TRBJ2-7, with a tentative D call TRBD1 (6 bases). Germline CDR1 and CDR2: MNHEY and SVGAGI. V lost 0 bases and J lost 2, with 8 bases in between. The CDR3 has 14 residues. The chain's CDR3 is CASSYSNRAYEQYF. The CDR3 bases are TGTGCCAGCAGTTACTCAAACAGGGCCTACGAGCAGTACTTC.

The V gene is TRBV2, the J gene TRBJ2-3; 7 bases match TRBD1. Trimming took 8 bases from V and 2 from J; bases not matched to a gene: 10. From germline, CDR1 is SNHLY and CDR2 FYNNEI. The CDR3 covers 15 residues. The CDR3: CASGTSGQYTDTQYF. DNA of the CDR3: TGTGCCAGCGGCACGTCGGGACAGTACACAGATACGCAGTATTTT.

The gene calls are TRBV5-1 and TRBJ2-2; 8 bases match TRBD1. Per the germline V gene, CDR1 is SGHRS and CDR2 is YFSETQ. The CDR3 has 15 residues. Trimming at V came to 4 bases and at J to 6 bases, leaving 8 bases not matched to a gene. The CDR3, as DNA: TGCGCCAGCAGCCTACAGGGGGATAAGGCCGGGGAGCTGTTTTTT. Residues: CASSLQGDKAGELFF. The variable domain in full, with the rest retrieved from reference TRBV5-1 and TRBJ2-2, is KAGVTQTPRYLIKTRGQQVTLSCSPISGHRSVSWYQQTPGQGLQFLFEYFSETQRNKGNFPGRFSGRQFSNSRSEMNVSTLELGDSALYLCASSLQGDKAGELFFGEGSRLTVL.

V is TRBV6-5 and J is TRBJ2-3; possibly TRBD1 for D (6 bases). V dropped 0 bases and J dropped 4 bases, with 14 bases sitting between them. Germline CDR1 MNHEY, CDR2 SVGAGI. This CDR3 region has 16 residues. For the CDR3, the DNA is TGTGCCAGCAGTTACTCGAAGGGGGTGGTCGCAGATACGCAGTATTTT. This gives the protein CASSYSKGVVADTQYF.

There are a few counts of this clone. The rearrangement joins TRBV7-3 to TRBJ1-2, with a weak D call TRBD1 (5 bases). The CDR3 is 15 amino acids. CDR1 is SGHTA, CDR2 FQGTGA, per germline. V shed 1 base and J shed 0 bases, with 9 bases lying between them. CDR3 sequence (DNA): TGTGCCAGCAGCTTAAGGAGGGGACCTAACTATGGCTACACCTTC. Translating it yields CASSLRRGPNYGYTF.

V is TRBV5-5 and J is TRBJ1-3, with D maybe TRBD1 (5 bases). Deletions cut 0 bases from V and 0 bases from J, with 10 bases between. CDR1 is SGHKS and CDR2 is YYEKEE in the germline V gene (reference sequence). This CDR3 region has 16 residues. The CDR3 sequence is CASSLGQGHSGNTIYF. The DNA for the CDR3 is TGTGCCAGCAGCTTGGGGCAGGGCCACTCTGGAAACACCATATATTTT. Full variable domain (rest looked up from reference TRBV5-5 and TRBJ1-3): DAGVTQSPTHLIKTRGQQVTLRCSPISGHKSVSWYQQVLGQGPQFIFQYYEKEERGRGNFPDRFSARQFPNYSSELNVNALLLGDSALYLCASSLGQGHSGNTIYFGEGSWLTVV.

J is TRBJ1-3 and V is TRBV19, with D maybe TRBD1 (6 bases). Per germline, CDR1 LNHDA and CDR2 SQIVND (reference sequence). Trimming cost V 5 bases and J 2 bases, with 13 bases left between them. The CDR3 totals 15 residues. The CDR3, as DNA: TGTGCCAGTAGTTCCGGGGGGGCGCCTGGAAACACCATATATTTT. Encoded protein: CASSSGGAPGNTIYF.

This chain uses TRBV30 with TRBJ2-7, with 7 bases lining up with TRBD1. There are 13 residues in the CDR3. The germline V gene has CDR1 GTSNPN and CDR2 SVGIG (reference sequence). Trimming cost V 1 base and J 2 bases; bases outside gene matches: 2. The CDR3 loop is CAWSGDSPYEQYF. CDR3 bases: TGTGCCTGGAGTGGGGACAGCCCCTACGAGCAGTACTTC.

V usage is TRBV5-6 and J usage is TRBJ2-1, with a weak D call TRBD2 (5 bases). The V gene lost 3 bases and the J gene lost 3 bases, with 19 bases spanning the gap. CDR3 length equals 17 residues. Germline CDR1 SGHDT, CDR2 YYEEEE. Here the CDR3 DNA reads TGTGCCAGCAGCTCCCTGGTCTCTCAGGACTTCTACAATGAGCAGTTCTTC. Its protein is CASSSLVSQDFYNEQFF.

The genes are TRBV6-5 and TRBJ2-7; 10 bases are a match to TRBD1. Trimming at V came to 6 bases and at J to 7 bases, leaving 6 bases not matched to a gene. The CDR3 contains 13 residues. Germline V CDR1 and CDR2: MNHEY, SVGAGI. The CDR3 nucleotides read TGTGCCAGCAGAAGACAGGGGGCGGATGAGCAGTACTTC. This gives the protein CASRRQGADEQYF.

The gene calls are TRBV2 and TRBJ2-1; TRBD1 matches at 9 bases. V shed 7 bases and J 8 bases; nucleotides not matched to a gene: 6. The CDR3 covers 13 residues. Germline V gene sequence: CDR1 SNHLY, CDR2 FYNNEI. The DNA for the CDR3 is TGTGCCAGCACCCGGGACAGGGTGGATGAGCAGTTCTTC. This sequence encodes CASTRDRVDEQFF.

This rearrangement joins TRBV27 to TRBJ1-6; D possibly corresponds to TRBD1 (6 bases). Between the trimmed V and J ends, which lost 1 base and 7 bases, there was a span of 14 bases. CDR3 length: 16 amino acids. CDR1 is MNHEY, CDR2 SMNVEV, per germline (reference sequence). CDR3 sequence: CASSLLQGSMNSPLHF. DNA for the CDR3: TGTGCCAGCAGTTTATTACAGGGCAGTATGAATTCACCCCTCCACTTT.

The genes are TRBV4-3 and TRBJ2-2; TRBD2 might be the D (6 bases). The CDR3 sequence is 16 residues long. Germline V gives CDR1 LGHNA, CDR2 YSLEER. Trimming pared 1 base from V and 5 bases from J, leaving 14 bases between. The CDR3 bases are TGCGCCAGCAGCCAAGTAACGGGGGTCAGGACCGGGGAGCTGTTTTTT. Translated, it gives CASSQVTGVRTGELFF.

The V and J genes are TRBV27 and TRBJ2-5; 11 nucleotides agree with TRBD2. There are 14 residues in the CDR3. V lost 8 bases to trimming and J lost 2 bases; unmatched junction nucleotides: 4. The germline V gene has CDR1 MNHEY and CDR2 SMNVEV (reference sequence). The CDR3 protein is CASGIAGGQETQYF. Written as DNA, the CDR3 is TGTGCCAGCGGGATAGCGGGAGGGCAAGAGACCCAGTACTTC.

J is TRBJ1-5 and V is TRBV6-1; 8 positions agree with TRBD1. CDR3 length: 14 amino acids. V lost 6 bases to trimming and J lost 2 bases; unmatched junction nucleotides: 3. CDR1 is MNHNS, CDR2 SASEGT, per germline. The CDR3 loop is CASRVTGGNQPQHF. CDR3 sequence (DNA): TGTGCCAGCAGAGTGACAGGGGGCAATCAGCCCCAGCATTTT.

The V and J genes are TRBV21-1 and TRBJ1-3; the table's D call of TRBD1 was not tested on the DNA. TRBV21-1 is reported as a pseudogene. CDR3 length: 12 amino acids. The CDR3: CASSRPGNTIYF. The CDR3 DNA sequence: TGTGCCAGCAGCAGGCCTGGAAACACCATATATTTT.

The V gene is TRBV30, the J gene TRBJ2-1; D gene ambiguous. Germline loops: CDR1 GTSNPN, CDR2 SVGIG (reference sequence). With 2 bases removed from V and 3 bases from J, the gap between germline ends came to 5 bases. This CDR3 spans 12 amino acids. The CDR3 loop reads CAWSPIYNEQFF. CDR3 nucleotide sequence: TGTGCCTGGAGTCCCATCTACAATGAGCAGTTCTTC.

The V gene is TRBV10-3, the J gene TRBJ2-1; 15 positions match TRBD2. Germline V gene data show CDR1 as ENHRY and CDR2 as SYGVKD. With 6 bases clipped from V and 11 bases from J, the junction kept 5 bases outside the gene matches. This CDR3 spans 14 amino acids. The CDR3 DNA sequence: TGTGCCATCAGGGACGGGACTAGCGGGGGGCAGCAGTTCTTC. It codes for CAIRDGTSGGQQFF.

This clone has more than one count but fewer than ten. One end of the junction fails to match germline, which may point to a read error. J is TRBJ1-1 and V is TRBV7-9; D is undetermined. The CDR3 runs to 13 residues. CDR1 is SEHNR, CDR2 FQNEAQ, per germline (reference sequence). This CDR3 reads CSSSLTRNTEAFF. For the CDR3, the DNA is TGTTCCAGCAGCCTGACAAGGAACACTGAAGCTTTCTTT. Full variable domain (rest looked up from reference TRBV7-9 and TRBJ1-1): DTGVSQNPRHKITKRGQNVTFRCDPISEHNRLYWYRQTLGQGPEFLTYFQNEAQLEKSRLLSDRFSAERPKGSFSTLEIQRTEQGDSAMYLCSSSLTRNTEAFFGQGTRLTVV.

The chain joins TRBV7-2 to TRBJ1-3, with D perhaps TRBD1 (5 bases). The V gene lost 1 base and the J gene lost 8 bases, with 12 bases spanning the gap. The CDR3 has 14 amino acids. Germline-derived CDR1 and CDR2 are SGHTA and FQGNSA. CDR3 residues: CASSLEPGRDTIYF. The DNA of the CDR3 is TGTGCCAGCAGCTTAGAGCCAGGGCGAGACACCATATATTTT.

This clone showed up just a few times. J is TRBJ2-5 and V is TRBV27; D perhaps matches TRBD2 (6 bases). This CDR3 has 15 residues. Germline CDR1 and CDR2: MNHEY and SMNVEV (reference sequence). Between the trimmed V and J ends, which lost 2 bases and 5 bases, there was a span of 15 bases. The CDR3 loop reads CASSLAGTNRETQYF. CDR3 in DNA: TGTGCCAGCAGTTTAGCGGGGACCAACAGGGAGACCCAGTACTTC.

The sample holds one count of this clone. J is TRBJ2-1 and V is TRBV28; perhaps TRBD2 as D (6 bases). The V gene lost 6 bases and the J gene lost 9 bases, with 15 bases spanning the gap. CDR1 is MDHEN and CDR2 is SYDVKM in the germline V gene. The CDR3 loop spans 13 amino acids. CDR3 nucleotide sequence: TGTGCCAGCAGCCGCAGGAGGGCGGCTGAGCAGTTCTTC. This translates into CASSRRRAAEQFF. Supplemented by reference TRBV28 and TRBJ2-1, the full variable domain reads DVKVTQSSRYLVKRTGEKVFLECVQDMDHENMFWYRQDPGLGLRLIYFSYDVKMKEKGDIPEGYSVSREKKERFSLILESASTNQTSMYLCASSRRRAAEQFFGPGTRLTVL.